This T cell receptor beta chain appears in the sequencing data of a study of blood T cell repertoires in COVID-19. Study-wide background: The analysed material was cDNA or gDNA that came from T cells, B-cell-depleted T cells, or PBMCs.

V shed 4 bases and J 5 bases; nucleotides not matched to a gene: 9. Germline-derived CDR1 and CDR2 are LGHDT and YNNKEL (reference sequence). The CDR3 totals 15 residues. Original methodology: Amplification of reference gene primers was used by the study to estimate nucleated cell counts. Profiling relied on immunoSEQ multiplex PCR, and the TCRdb table lists in-frame clones only, not all of them. V and J calls and clone size are those listed in that table; D and trimming were worked out from the DNA. The sample has around 250,000 clones, approximately 90% seen once. The study recruited people aged roughly 18 to 100 years across roughly 25 US areas. Participant reports of clinical history set cohort assignment.

The sample comprised PBMCs or T cells enriched from blood (not recorded which). The V gene is TRBV3-1 (or the pseudogene TRBV3-2), the J gene TRBJ2-3, with 7 bases lining up with TRBD2. The TCR comes from a man aged 18 to 29 who had recovered from COVID-19. The CDR3 region has the DNA TGTGCCAGCAGCCTGGTGGGAGGGCCCGGAGATACGCAGTATTTT. It is translated as CASSLVGGPGDTQYF.